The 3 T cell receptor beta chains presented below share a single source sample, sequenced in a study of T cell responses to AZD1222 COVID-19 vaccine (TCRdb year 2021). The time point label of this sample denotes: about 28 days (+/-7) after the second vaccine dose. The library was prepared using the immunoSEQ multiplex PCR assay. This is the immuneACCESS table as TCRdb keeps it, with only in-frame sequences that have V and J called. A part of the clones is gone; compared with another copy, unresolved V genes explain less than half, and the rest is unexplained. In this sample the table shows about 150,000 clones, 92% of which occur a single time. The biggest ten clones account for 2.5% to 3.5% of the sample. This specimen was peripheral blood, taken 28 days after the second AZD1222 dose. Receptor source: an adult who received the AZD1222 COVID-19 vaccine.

The CDR3 nucleotides read TGTGCCAGCAGCCAGGGACTAGCGGGGTGGGGTGAGCAGTTCTTC. Its protein product is CASSQGLAGWGEQFF. This chain uses TRBV3-1 (or the pseudogene TRBV3-2) with TRBJ2-1, with TRBD2 matching over 13 bases. The V and J ends lost 3 bases and 9 bases, in that order; junction bases with no gene match: 5. The V gene's germline CDR1 is LGHDT and CDR2 YNNKEL (reference sequence). This CDR3 has 15 amino acids.

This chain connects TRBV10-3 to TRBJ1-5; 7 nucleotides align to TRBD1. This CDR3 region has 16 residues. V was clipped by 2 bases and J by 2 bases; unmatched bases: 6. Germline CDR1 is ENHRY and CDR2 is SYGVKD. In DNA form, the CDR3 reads TGTGCCATCAGTGAGGGGACAGTCACGGGCAATCAGCCCCAGCATTTT. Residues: CAISEGTVTGNQPQHF.

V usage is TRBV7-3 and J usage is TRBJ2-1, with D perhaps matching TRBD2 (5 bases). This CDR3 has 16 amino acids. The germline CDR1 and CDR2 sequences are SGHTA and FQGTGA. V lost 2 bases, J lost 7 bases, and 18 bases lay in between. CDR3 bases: TGTGCCAGCAGCTTAGGAGGTAGAGAGAGTTCTAATGAGCAGTTCTTC. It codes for CASSLGGRESSNEQFF. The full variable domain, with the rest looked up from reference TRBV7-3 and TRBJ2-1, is GAGVSQTPSNKVTEKGKYVELRCDPISGHTALYWYRQSLGQGPEFLIYFQGTGAADDSGLPNDRFFAVRPEGSVSTLKIQRTERGDSAVYLCASSLGGRESSNEQFFGPGTRLTVL.